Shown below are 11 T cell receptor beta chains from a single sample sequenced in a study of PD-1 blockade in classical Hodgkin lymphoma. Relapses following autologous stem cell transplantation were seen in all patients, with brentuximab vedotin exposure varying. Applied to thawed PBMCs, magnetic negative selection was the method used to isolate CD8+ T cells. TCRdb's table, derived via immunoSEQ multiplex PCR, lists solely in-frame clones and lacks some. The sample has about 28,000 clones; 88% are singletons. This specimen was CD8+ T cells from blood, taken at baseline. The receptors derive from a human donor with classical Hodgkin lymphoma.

CDR3: CASSLRETQYF. The CDR3 nucleotides read TGTGCCAGCAGCCTACGGGAGACCCAGTACTTC. The J gene is TRBJ2-5, the V gene TRBV6-5; no definite D call. CDR1 is MNHEY and CDR2 is SVGAGI in the germline V gene. This CDR3 contains 11 residues. V was cut by 6 bases and J by 5 bases, with 7 bases left in between.

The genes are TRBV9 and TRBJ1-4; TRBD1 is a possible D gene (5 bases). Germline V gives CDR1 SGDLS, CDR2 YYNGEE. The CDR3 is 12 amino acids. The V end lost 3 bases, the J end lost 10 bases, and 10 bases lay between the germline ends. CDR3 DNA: TGTGCCAGCAGCGCCTCGAGGGGAAAACTGTTTTTT. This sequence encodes CASSASRGKLFF.

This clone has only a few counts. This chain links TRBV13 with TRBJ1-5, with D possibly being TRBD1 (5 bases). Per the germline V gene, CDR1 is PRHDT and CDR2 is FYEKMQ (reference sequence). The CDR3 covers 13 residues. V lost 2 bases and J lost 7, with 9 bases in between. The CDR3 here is CASSLREGQPQHF. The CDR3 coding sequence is TGTGCCAGCAGCTTACGTGAGGGGCAGCCCCAGCATTTT.

The CDR3 DNA follows: TGTGCCAGCAGCTTCGAGGGATTGGGGTTCCCGTACCAAGAGACCCAGTACTTC. It codes for CASSFEGLGFPYQETQYF. The chain has TRBV5-6 and TRBJ2-5; maybe TRBD2 (5 bases). CDR1 is SGHDT, CDR2 YYEEEE, per germline. CDR3 length: 18 amino acids. V lost 2 bases and J 0 bases, leaving 20 bases between the germline ends. Using reference TRBV5-6 and TRBJ2-5 for the parts outside the CDR3, the full variable domain is DAGVTQSPTHLIKTRGQQVTLRCSPKSGHDTVSWYQQALGQGPQFIFQYYEEEERQRGNFPDRFSGHQFPNYSSELNVNALLLGDSALYLCASSFEGLGFPYQETQYFGPGTRLLVL.

CDR3 sequence reads: CASRFGGGQETQYF. The CDR3 DNA reads TGTGCCAGCAGATTCGGGGGTGGGCAAGAGACCCAGTACTTC. The chain joins TRBV5-4 to TRBJ2-5; TRBD2 is a possible D gene (6 bases). The germline CDR1 and CDR2 sequences are SGHNT and YYREEE (reference sequence). There are 14 residues in the CDR3. Deletions cut 5 bases from V and 2 bases from J, with 13 bases between.

This CDR3 is CASSSRGTGPSYEQYF. In DNA, the CDR3 is TGCGCCAGCAGCTCCCGGGGGACAGGGCCCTCCTACGAGCAGTACTTC. V usage is TRBV5-1 and J usage is TRBJ2-7; 9 bases line up with TRBD1. CDR1 SGHRS and CDR2 YFSETQ come from the germline V gene. The V segment lost 3 bases and the J segment 0 bases; nucleotides outside the gene matches: 7. This CDR3 is 16 amino acids long.

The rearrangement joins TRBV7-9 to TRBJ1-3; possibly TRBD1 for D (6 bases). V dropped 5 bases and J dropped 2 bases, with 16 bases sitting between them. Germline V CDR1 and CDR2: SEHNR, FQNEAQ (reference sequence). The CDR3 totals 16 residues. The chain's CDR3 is CASSRGTPGPGNTIYF. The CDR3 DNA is TGTGCCAGCAGCCGCGGGACACCAGGACCTGGAAACACCATATATTTT.

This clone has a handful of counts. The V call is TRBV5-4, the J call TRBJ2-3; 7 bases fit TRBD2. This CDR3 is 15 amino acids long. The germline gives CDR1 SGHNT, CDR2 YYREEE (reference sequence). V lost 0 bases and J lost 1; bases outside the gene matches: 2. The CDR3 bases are TGTGCCAGCAGCTTGGGCGGGAGTGGCACAGATACGCAGTATTTT. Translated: CASSLGGSGTDTQYF.

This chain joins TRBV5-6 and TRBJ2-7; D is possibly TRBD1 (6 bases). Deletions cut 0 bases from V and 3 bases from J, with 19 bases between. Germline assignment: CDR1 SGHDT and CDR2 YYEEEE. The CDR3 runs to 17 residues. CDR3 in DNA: TGTGCCAGCAGCTTGGGTGACAGGATCACCCCTCTCTACGAGCAGTACTTC. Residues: CASSLGDRITPLYEQYF. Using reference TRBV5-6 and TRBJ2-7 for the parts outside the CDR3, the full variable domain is DAGVTQSPTHLIKTRGQQVTLRCSPKSGHDTVSWYQQALGQGPQFIFQYYEEEERQRGNFPDRFSGHQFPNYSSELNVNALLLGDSALYLCASSLGDRITPLYEQYFGPGTRLTVT.

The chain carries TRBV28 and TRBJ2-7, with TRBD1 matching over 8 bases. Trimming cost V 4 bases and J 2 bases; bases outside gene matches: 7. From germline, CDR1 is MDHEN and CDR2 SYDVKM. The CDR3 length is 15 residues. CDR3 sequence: CASSSQGAIPYEQYF. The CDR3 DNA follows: TGTGCCAGCAGTTCCCAGGGGGCGATCCCCTACGAGCAGTACTTC.

The CDR3 DNA reads as TGTGCCAGCAGCCGTAACAGGGATGAAGCTTTCTTT. Protein product: CASSRNRDEAFF. The rearrangement uses TRBV7-9 and TRBJ1-1, with D maybe TRBD1 (6 bases). The CDR3 sequence is 12 residues long. Germline CDR1 SEHNR, CDR2 FQNEAQ (reference sequence). With 5 bases removed from V and 7 bases from J, the gap between germline ends came to 11 bases.